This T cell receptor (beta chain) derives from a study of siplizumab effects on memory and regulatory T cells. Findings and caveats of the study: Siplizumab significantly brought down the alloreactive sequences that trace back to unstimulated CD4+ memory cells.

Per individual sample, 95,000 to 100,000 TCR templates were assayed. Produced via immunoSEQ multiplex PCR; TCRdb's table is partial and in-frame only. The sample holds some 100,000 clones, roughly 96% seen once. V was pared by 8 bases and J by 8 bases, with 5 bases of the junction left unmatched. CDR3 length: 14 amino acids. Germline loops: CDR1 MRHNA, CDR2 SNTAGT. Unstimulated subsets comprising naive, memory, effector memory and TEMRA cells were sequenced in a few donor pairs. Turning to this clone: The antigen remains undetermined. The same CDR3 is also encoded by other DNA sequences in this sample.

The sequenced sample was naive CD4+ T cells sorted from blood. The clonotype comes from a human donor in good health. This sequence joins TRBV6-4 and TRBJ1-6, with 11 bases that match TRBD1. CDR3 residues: CASGTGGLYSPLHF. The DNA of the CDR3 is TGTGCCAGCGGGACAGGGGGGCTGTATTCACCCCTCCACTTT.